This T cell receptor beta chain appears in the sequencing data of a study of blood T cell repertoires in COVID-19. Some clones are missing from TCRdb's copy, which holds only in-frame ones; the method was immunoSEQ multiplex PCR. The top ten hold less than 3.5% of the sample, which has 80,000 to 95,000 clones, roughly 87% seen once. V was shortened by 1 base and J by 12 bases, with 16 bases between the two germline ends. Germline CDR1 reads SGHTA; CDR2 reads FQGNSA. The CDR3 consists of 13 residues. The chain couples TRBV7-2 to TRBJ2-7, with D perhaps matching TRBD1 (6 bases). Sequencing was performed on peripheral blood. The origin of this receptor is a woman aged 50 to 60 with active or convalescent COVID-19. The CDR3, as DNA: TGTGCCAGCAGCTTAGGGGACACCAGGAGGCTGTACTTC. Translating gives CASSLGDTRRLYF.